What follows are 18 T cell receptor beta chains derived from one specimen sequenced in a study of siplizumab effects on memory and regulatory T cells. TCRdb's copy holds only in-frame clones and misses some; the assay was immunoSEQ multiplex PCR. This table holds approximately 100,000 clones, around 94% found once. Input material: non-Treg CD4+ T cells sorted from blood. Receptors were obtained from a human donor in good health.

In this sample, this clone turned up once. The V and J genes are TRBV7-9 and TRBJ1-4; no clear D gene. The CDR3 extends over 14 amino acids. Germline CDR1 and CDR2: SEHNR and FQNEAQ (reference sequence). Trimming took 5 bases from V and 3 from J, leaving 10 bases between them. The CDR3 here is CASSPRTSNEKLFF. The CDR3 nucleotides read TGTGCCAGCAGCCCACGGACTTCTAATGAAAAACTGTTTTTT.

This sequence joins TRBV4-2 and TRBJ2-2, with TRBD2 identical over 8 bases. Germline trimming cut 4 bases from V and 6 bases from J; bases unmatched to any gene: 16. Germline values: CDR1 LGHNA, CDR2 YNFKEQ. The CDR3 runs 18 residues. DNA of the CDR3: TGTGCCAGCAGCCCCCCCCCAGGGACTAGGCCTCGCCCCGGGGAGCTGTTTTTT. It codes for CASSPPPGTRPRPGELFF.

The chain uses TRBV9 and TRBJ2-5; 7 bases are a match to TRBD1. Looked up from germline, CDR1 is SGDLS and CDR2 is YYNGEE. J was trimmed by 1 base and V by 5 bases; bases with no gene match: 2. There are 13 residues in the CDR3. The CDR3 DNA is TGTGCCAGCAGTGGGGACAGCCAAGAGACCCAGTACTTC. Residues: CASSGDSQETQYF.

The rearrangement links TRBV19 to TRBJ2-1; perhaps TRBD2 as D (5 bases). Germline CDR1 LNHDA, CDR2 SQIVND (reference sequence). The CDR3 is 15 residues long. Trimming removed 6 bases from V and 8 bases from J, with 20 bases in between. CDR3 nucleotide sequence: TGTGCCAGTAGCGAATTCCGGCGGGTCCCCCATGAGCAGTTCTTC. Amino acid sequence: CASSEFRRVPHEQFF. The full variable domain, with the rest looked up from reference TRBV19 and TRBJ2-1, is DGGITQSPKYLFRKEGQNVTLSCEQNLNHDAMYWYRQDPGQGLRLIYYSQIVNDFQKGDIAEGYSVSREKKESFPLTVTSAQKNPTAFYLCASSEFRRVPHEQFFGPGTRLTVL.

The V gene is TRBV4-2, the J gene TRBJ1-5; D unresolved. The CDR3 covers 17 residues. Trimming took off 1 base at V and 2 bases at J, with 15 bases between the two ends. CDR1 and CDR2 (germline): LGHNA, YNFKEQ. Here the CDR3 reads CASSQALMDVGNQPQHF. The CDR3 region has the DNA TGTGCCAGCAGCCAAGCCCTGATGGACGTGGGCAATCAGCCCCAGCATTTT.

V gene TRBV19 combines with J gene TRBJ1-4; 8 bases match TRBD1. The CDR3 has 16 amino acids. Losses at the gene ends were 5 bases for V and 0 bases for J; bases not matched to a gene: 5. Germline-derived CDR1 and CDR2 are LNHDA and SQIVND (reference sequence). The CDR3 DNA reads TGTGCCAGTAGTGTCGGACAGGGACCAACTAATGAAAAACTGTTTTTT. The encoded protein is CASSVGQGPTNEKLFF.

The rearrangement links TRBV9 to TRBJ1-2, with no clear D. V was trimmed by 2 bases and J by 7 bases, leaving 12 bases between them. The CDR3 contains 13 residues. CDR1 is SGDLS, CDR2 YYNGEE, per germline. In DNA, the CDR3 is TGTGCCAGCAGCGTCAGAGAAAGTGCTGGCTACACCTTC. Protein: CASSVRESAGYTF.

DNA for the CDR3: TGTGCCAGCAGCTTCCAGGGGGCCTCATCTGGGGCCAACGTCCTGACTTTC. Translated, it gives CASSFQGASSGANVLTF. V gene TRBV5-8 combines with J gene TRBJ2-6, with 8 bases aligning to TRBD1. After removal of 2 bases from V and 1 base from J, the junction contained 5 bases not matched to a gene. The germline CDR1 and CDR2 sequences are SGHTS and YDEGEE. The CDR3 consists of 17 residues. Full variable domain (missing parts from reference TRBV5-8 and TRBJ2-6): EAGVTQSPTHLIKTRGQQATLRCSPISGHTSVYWYQQALGLGLQFLLWYDEGEERNRGNFPPRFSGRQFPNYSSELNVNALELEDSALYLCASSFQGASSGANVLTFGAGSRLTVL.

The V and J genes are TRBV4-1 and TRBJ2-2; D might be TRBD1 (6 bases). Germline V lookup: CDR1 MGHRA, CDR2 YSYEKL. The CDR3 has 15 amino acids. The V end lost 4 bases, the J end lost 7 bases, and 16 bases lay between the germline ends. CDR3 nucleotide sequence: TGCGCCAGCAGCCGAAGTCAACAGGGCAGCGGGGAGCTGTTTTTT. The encoded protein is CASSRSQQGSGELFF.

The chain carries TRBV7-9 and TRBJ2-5, with D possibly called TRBD1 or TRBD2 (5 bases each). Between the trimmed V and J ends, which lost 5 bases and 0 bases, there was a span of 13 bases. The V gene's germline CDR1 is SEHNR and CDR2 FQNEAQ (reference sequence). The CDR3 runs to 15 residues. The CDR3 bases are TGTGCCAGCAGCCCGGGACGGACTTACCAAGAGACCCAGTACTTC. Translated, it gives CASSPGRTYQETQYF.

The chain uses TRBV11-3 and TRBJ2-3; unclear D gene. The V gene's germline CDR1 is SGHNT and CDR2 YENEEA. V lost 2 bases, J lost 2 bases, and 11 bases lay in between. The CDR3 is 15 amino acids. CDR3 region: CASSLRSLPTDTQYF. In DNA, the CDR3 is TGTGCCAGCAGCTTAAGGAGCTTACCCACAGATACGCAGTATTTT.

The genes are TRBV5-1 and TRBJ2-3, with D hard to call. CDR3 size: 15 residues. Germline V lookup: CDR1 SGHRS, CDR2 YFSETQ. The ends were cut back, 0 bases at V and 2 bases at J, with 10 bases in the middle. Here the CDR3 reads CASSLGRPNTDTQYF. In DNA, the CDR3 is TGCGCCAGCAGCTTGGGACGACCTAACACAGATACGCAGTATTTT.

V gene TRBV9 combines with J gene TRBJ2-1; weak D call: TRBD2 (5 bases). V lost 0 bases, J lost 1 base, and 8 bases lay in between. Looked up from germline, CDR1 is SGDLS and CDR2 is YYNGEE. This CDR3 has 15 amino acids. CDR3 sequence (DNA): TGTGCCAGCAGCGTAGACGGGGTATCCTACAATGAGCAGTTCTTC. Residues: CASSVDGVSYNEQFF.

CDR3 nucleotide sequence: TGTGCCACCAGCAGAGATCTGAACAGCTATGGCTACACCTTC. It encodes CATSRDLNSYGYTF. The chain is built from TRBV15 and TRBJ1-2; D unresolved. V was clipped by 0 bases and J by 4 bases, with 9 bases between them. Germline V lookup: CDR1 LNHNV, CDR2 YYDKDF (reference sequence). The length of the CDR3 is 14 residues.

The genes are TRBV7-3 and TRBJ2-1; maybe TRBD2 (5 bases). The CDR3 extends over 16 amino acids. Germline V gives CDR1 SGHTA, CDR2 FQGTGA. Trimming took off 5 bases at V and 9 bases at J, with 23 bases between the two ends. This CDR3 reads CASSPRDPIRGTEQFF. CDR3 in DNA: TGTGCCAGCAGCCCCCGTGACCCAATACGGGGAACTGAGCAGTTCTTC.

The chain is built from TRBV6-1 and TRBJ2-7; D may be TRBD2 (7 bases). V lost 7 bases to trimming and J lost 3 bases, with 19 bases between them. From germline, CDR1 is MNHNS and CDR2 SASEGT. This CDR3 comprises 15 residues. The CDR3 nucleotides are TGTGCCAGCACCCCTAGGGGGAGGGATGACTACGAGCAGTACTTC. Translating it yields CASTPRGRDDYEQYF.

The chain joins TRBV28 to TRBJ2-7; the match to TRBD1 covers 8 bases. V lost 0 bases, J lost 4 bases, and 8 bases stayed unmatched. Germline values: CDR1 MDHEN, CDR2 SYDVKM. This CDR3 spans 16 amino acids. CDR3 nucleotide sequence: TGTGCCAGCAGTTTATGGTCCTGGACAGGGTCATACGAGCAGTACTTC. Amino acids: CASSLWSWTGSYEQYF.

The chain uses TRBV6-6 and TRBJ1-5; D may be TRBD1 (5 bases). CDR1 is MNHNY and CDR2 is SVGAGI in the germline V gene (reference sequence). The ends were cut back, 8 bases at V and 7 bases at J, with 18 bases in the middle. This CDR3 has 14 amino acids. CDR3 protein: CASQSQGSEQPQHF. The CDR3 DNA follows: TGTGCCAGCCAGTCGCAGGGCTCGGAACAGCCCCAGCATTTT.